This T cell receptor (beta chain) was captured in a study of identical twins. Whole-study findings and limits: Findings came from cross-sectional statistics, without long-term follow-up of donors. Among monozygotic twins, out-of-frame TCR alpha sharing exceeded what models predicted.

This CDR3 contains 13 residues. Trimming stripped 0 bases from V and 6 bases from J, with 6 bases between. Germline V CDR1 and CDR2: MNHEY, SMNVEV (reference sequence). From the 5' RACE reads, TCRdb called clonotypes with MiXCR, one entry per CDR3 protein. The sample consists of fewer than 650,000 distinct CDR3 sequences, around 7.4% of them appearing once. Many counts were recorded for this clonotype. Its antigen is still unknown. The data also belong to a second study, concerning yellow fever vaccine responses in identical twins. From that second work: Among the twins, the vaccine T cell response reportedly seemed partly convergent and partly personalized.

Material: PBMCs. The TCR was taken from a young woman in good health. This chain uses TRBV27 with TRBJ2-1, with D perhaps TRBD1 (5 bases). DNA of the CDR3: TGTGCCAGCAGTTTATCCAGGGTCAATGAGCAGTTCTTC. Translating it yields CASSLSRVNEQFF.